This T cell receptor (beta chain) was identified during a study of fetal regulatory T cell absence and autoimmunity. About the research overall: Without clinical diabetes, IPEX patients showed exocrine pancreas autoimmunity.

Findings of the study overall: Pancreas TCRs were oligoclonally enriched versus cord blood, some clones over 80-fold. Cord blood and pancreas showed broadly similar TRB gene family usage.

This was a survey-level run. Produced via immunoSEQ multiplex PCR; TCRdb's table is partial and in-frame only. The sample lists about 95,000 clones, about two thirds occurring once. To note about this clone: Its antigen is still unknown.

This CDR3 region has 14 residues. Germline CDR1 SGHNT, CDR2 YYREEE (reference sequence). Trimming cost V 0 bases and J 3 bases, with 9 bases left between them. Sequenced: pancreas tissue. V gene TRBV5-4 combines with J gene TRBJ1-2; no clear D. The clonotype comes from a male donor with IPEX syndrome. The CDR3 sequence: CASSLGGSYYGYTF. In DNA form, the CDR3 reads TGTGCCAGCAGCTTGGGTGGCAGCTACTATGGCTACACCTTC.